This paragraph reports one TCR beta chain. The CDR3 is 15 amino acids. The V end lost 4 bases, the J end lost 0 bases, and 12 bases lay between the germline ends. Germline V gives CDR1 SGHDT, CDR2 YYEEEE. Per the original data handling: Amplification with reference gene primers provided the estimates of nucleated cell counts. Assay used: immunoSEQ multiplex PCR; TCRdb lists only in-frame clones, some missing. From that table come the V and J calls and clone size; the DNA was used to work out D and trimming. The sample contains about 200,000 clones, roughly 84% of which appear only once. The data belong to a study of blood T cell repertoires in COVID-19. Turning to the study itself: COVID-19 samples from acute and convalescent phases originated in the United States, Italy and Spain. From T cells, B-cell-depleted T cells, or PBMCs came the material, which was cDNA or gDNA.

The receptor was derived from a human donor in a cohort sampled during active COVID-19. The sequencing input was peripheral blood. J is TRBJ2-3 and V is TRBV5-6; D is perhaps TRBD2 (5 bases). This chain's CDR3 is CASSAVLGSTDTQYF. CDR3 coding DNA: TGTGCCAGCAGCGCTGTACTAGGGAGCACAGATACGCAGTATTTT.